The T cell receptor beta chain under discussion was sequenced for a study of blood T cell repertoires in COVID-19. The wider study: COVID-19 samples collected from the United States, Italy and Spain covered acute and convalescent phases. Sources were T cells, B-cell-depleted T cells, or PBMCs; the material itself was cDNA or gDNA.

CDR3 length: 14 residues. CDR1 is MDHEN, CDR2 SYDVKM, per germline. The junction had 1 base not matched to a gene; V was cut back by 4 bases and J by 2 bases. This clone has only one observation. Sequencing used immunoSEQ multiplex PCR; TCRdb keeps in-frame clones, though not all of them. The sample lists under 300,000 clones; 88% were seen once. This clonotype was obtained from a woman in her thirties or forties who had recovered from COVID-19. Sequenced sample: peripheral blood. The chain links TRBV28 to TRBJ1-3; 8 nucleotides align to TRBD1. The CDR3 DNA follows: TGTGCCAGCAGTTCAGGGGGCACTGGAAACACCATATATTTT. Translating it yields CASSSGGTGNTIYF.